These 20 T cell receptor beta chains were sequenced from one sample in a study of cytomegalovirus exposure and HLA in healthy donors. Both 60 Vbeta primers and 13 Jbeta primers went into the PCR. TCRdb's table, derived via immunoSEQ multiplex PCR, lists solely in-frame clones and lacks some. The sample includes around 130,000 clones, over 70% seen only once; the top ten take about 1.7%. The specimen was PBMCs. Source of these receptors: a woman between 35 and 50 years old in good health and CMV-seronegative.

This clone was observed a handful of times. The sample holds other DNA sequences that translate to the same CDR3. The CDR3 nucleotides are TGTGCCACCCAAGGACAGAACACCGGGGAGCTGTTTTTT. As protein: CATQGQNTGELFF. The gene calls are TRBV2 and TRBJ2-2; TRBD1 is a possible D gene (5 bases). The CDR3 length is 13 residues. Germline lookup yields CDR1 SNHLY and CDR2 FYNNEI. V was pared by 10 bases and J by 1 base, with 10 bases between.

This chain's CDR3 is CASSFSSAADTQYF. DNA of the CDR3: TGCGCCAGCAGCTTCTCTAGCGCCGCAGATACGCAGTATTTT. The V gene is TRBV5-1, the J gene TRBJ2-3; a possible D gene is TRBD2 (6 bases). The V gene lost 2 bases and the J gene lost 4 bases, with 11 bases spanning the gap. The CDR3 length is 14 residues. Germline loops: CDR1 SGHRS, CDR2 YFSETQ. The full variable domain, with the rest looked up from reference TRBV5-1 and TRBJ2-3, is KAGVTQTPRYLIKTRGQQVTLSCSPISGHRSVSWYQQTPGQGLQFLFEYFSETQRNKGNFPGRFSGRQFSNSRSEMNVSTLELGDSALYLCASSFSSAADTQYFGPGTRLTVL.

The chain is built from TRBV5-5 and TRBJ2-7; weak D call: TRBD1 (5 bases). V was clipped by 0 bases and J by 0 bases, with 13 bases between them. The germline V gene encodes CDR1 SGHKS and CDR2 YYEKEE (reference sequence). The CDR3 is made up of 16 amino acids. The CDR3 reads CASSLAWQGSSYEQYF. The CDR3 nucleotides read TGTGCCAGCAGCTTGGCTTGGCAGGGAAGCTCCTACGAGCAGTACTTC.

The CDR3 spells CASSLQGNYGYTF. In DNA form, the CDR3 reads TGTGCCAGCAGCCTACAGGGAAACTATGGCTACACCTTC. This chain links TRBV7-2 with TRBJ1-2, with D maybe TRBD1 (6 bases). CDR3 length: 13 residues. CDR1 and CDR2 (germline): SGHTA, FQGNSA. The V end lost 5 bases, the J end lost 2 bases, and 9 bases lay between the germline ends. The full variable domain, in which reference TRBV7-2 and TRBJ1-2 provide the parts outside the CDR3, is GAGVSQSPSNKVTEKGKDVELRCDPISGHTALYWYRQSLGQGLEFLIYFQGNSAPDKSGLPSDRFSAERTGGSVSTLTIQRTQQEDSAVYLCASSLQGNYGYTFGSGTRLTVV.

The rearrangement joins TRBV5-1 to TRBJ2-1; 14 bases map to TRBD2. Germline V gene lookup returns CDR1 SGHRS and CDR2 YFSETQ. The J segment lost 3 bases and the V segment lost 0 bases, leaving 2 bases of the junction unmatched. This CDR3 is 17 amino acids long. Here the CDR3 reads CASSLDGLAGGYNEQFF. The CDR3 DNA sequence: TGCGCCAGCAGCTTGGACGGACTAGCGGGGGGCTACAATGAGCAGTTCTTC.

V is TRBV28 and J is TRBJ1-2; no firm D call. This CDR3 has 13 residues. The V end lost 2 bases, the J end lost 4 bases, and 8 bases lay between the germline ends. Germline CDR1 and CDR2: MDHEN and SYDVKM. The CDR3 reads CASSLSDPYGYTF. CDR3 nucleotide sequence: TGTGCCAGCAGTTTAAGCGACCCCTATGGCTACACCTTC.

The J gene is TRBJ1-6, the V gene TRBV21-1. TRBV21-1 is assigned pseudogene status. The CDR3 consists of 17 residues. The CDR3 DNA reads TGTGCCAGCAGCAATGGGCCGGGGGTCCCCTATAATTCACCCCTCCACTTT. It encodes CASSNGPGVPYNSPLHF.

The V call is TRBV30, the J call TRBJ1-2, with unresolved D. The CDR3 runs 15 residues. V lost 0 bases and J lost 4, with 15 bases in between. Germline CDR1 GTSNPN, CDR2 SVGIG (reference sequence). In nucleotides, the CDR3 is TGTGCCTGGAGTGTAACGGAGGTGGGGAGCTATGGCTACACCTTC. Translated, it gives CAWSVTEVGSYGYTF. The variable domain in full, with the rest retrieved from reference TRBV30 and TRBJ1-2, is SQTIHQWPATLVQPVGSPLSLECTVEGTSNPNLYWYRQAAGRGLQLLFYSVGIGQISSEVPQNLSASRPQDRQFILSSKKLLLSDSGFYLCAWSVTEVGSYGYTFGSGTRLTVV.

The gene calls are TRBV28 and TRBJ2-2, with a tentative D call TRBD1 (6 bases). Per the germline V gene, CDR1 is MDHEN and CDR2 is SYDVKM. Trimming left V 6 bases short and J 6 bases short, with 14 bases between. This CDR3 has 14 amino acids. The CDR3 loop is CASSLIEGAGELFF. CDR3 sequence (DNA): TGTGCCAGCAGCCTAATAGAGGGGGCCGGGGAGCTGTTTTTT. Drawing the rest from reference TRBV28 and TRBJ2-2, the complete variable domain is DVKVTQSSRYLVKRTGEKVFLECVQDMDHENMFWYRQDPGLGLRLIYFSYDVKMKEKGDIPEGYSVSREKKERFSLILESASTNQTSMYLCASSLIEGAGELFFGEGSRLTVL.

This clone was detected a few times. V is TRBV28 and J is TRBJ2-2; 7 positions agree with TRBD2. This CDR3 is 16 amino acids long. Germline-derived CDR1 and CDR2 are MDHEN and SYDVKM. The junction had 9 bases not matched to a gene; V was cut back by 4 bases and J by 4 bases. The CDR3 protein is CASSSPGEGVTGELFF. The CDR3 DNA reads TGTGCCAGCAGTTCACCGGGGGAGGGCGTCACCGGGGAGCTGTTTTTT.

V gene TRBV5-1 combines with J gene TRBJ1-2; D possibly corresponds to TRBD1 (5 bases). Trimming left V 3 bases short and J 2 bases short, with 8 bases between. This CDR3 is built from 13 residues. Germline loops: CDR1 SGHRS, CDR2 YFSETQ. This CDR3 reads CASSSTGNYGYTF. The CDR3, as DNA: TGCGCCAGCAGCTCTACAGGAAACTATGGCTACACCTTC.

V gene TRBV18 combines with J gene TRBJ2-5, with D perhaps TRBD2 (5 bases). CDR3 length: 15 residues. Germline-derived CDR1 and CDR2 are KGHSH and LQKENI. V was trimmed by 0 bases and J by 4 bases, leaving 12 bases between them. CDR3 DNA sequence: TGTGCCAGCTCACCACCCGTCCCGGGATCAGAGACCCAGTACTTC. This encodes CASSPPVPGSETQYF.

This clone was seen more than once but under ten times. The chain uses TRBV2 and TRBJ2-2; TRBD1 matches at 8 bases. CDR1 SNHLY and CDR2 FYNNEI come from the germline V gene. The CDR3 covers 13 residues. Trimming removed 7 bases from V and 8 bases from J; junction bases left unmatched: 6. The CDR3 spells CASKQGATGELFF. CDR3 bases: TGTGCCAGCAAGCAGGGGGCGACGGGGGAGCTGTTTTTT.

This clone appeared a single time. The CDR3 loop is CAISEDWTGPVGYGYTF. As DNA, the CDR3 is TGTGCCATCAGTGAAGATTGGACAGGGCCGGTCGGCTATGGCTACACCTTC. J is TRBJ1-2 and V is TRBV10-3; 8 bases align to TRBD1. Germline V gene data show CDR1 as ENHRY and CDR2 as SYGVKD. V shed 3 bases, J shed 4 bases, and the junction held 13 bases outside the gene matches. The CDR3 covers 17 residues.

The table lists this clone with a few counts. The rearrangement joins TRBV28 to TRBJ2-4; possibly TRBD2 for D (6 bases). This CDR3 is 15 amino acids long. Germline values: CDR1 MDHEN, CDR2 SYDVKM. V dropped 8 bases and J dropped 8 bases, with 22 bases sitting between them. CDR3 region: CASANGGNRVDIQYF. CDR3 bases: TGTGCCAGCGCTAATGGCGGGAATAGGGTGGACATTCAGTACTTC.

The V call is TRBV6-4, the J call TRBJ2-6; possibly TRBD2 for D (5 bases). The germline V gene has CDR1 MRHNA and CDR2 SNTAGT. Trimming shortened V by 4 bases and J by 4 bases, and 14 bases separated the two germline ends. The CDR3 extends over 16 amino acids. The CDR3 nucleotides read TGTGCCAGCAGTGGGGGAGTTCAGGACGGGGCCAACGTCCTGACTTTC. Amino acid sequence: CASSGGVQDGANVLTF.

This sequence joins TRBV13 and TRBJ1-4, with 7 nucleotides matching TRBD1. Germline V gene sequence: CDR1 PRHDT, CDR2 FYEKMQ (reference sequence). This CDR3 is 15 amino acids long. Trimming at V came to 6 bases and at J to 4 bases, leaving 8 bases not matched to a gene. The CDR3 DNA sequence: TGTGCCAGCAGTTCATCGGGACAGAATAATGAAAAACTGTTTTTT. It codes for CASSSSGQNNEKLFF.

This clone showed up just a few times. The chain combines TRBV7-7 with TRBJ2-1, with TRBD2 matching 7 bases. The CDR3 spans 15 residues. Germline CDR1 reads SSHAT; CDR2 reads FNYEAQ (reference sequence). Trimming removed 8 bases from V and 5 bases from J; junction bases left unmatched: 12. For the CDR3, the DNA is TGTGCCAGCTCGAGCGGGACCCCTCTCGACAATGAGCAGTTCTTC. Its translation is CASSSGTPLDNEQFF.

The chain couples TRBV19 to TRBJ1-4, with TRBD1 identical over 9 bases. V gave up 4 bases and J gave up 5 bases; unmatched junction bases: 8. The germline CDR1 and CDR2 sequences are LNHDA and SQIVND (reference sequence). The CDR3 extends over 16 amino acids. Written as DNA, the CDR3 is TGTGCCAGTAGTACCGGGACAGGGTTTACCAATGAAAAACTGTTTTTT. Translation gives CASSTGTGFTNEKLFF.

This chain connects TRBV7-2 to TRBJ1-2; D uncertain. Per germline, CDR1 SGHTA and CDR2 FQGNSA. The CDR3 extends over 13 amino acids. With 2 bases removed from V and 4 bases from J, the gap between germline ends came to 8 bases. The CDR3 here is CASSLNPPYGYTF. The DNA of the CDR3 is TGTGCCAGCAGCTTAAATCCTCCCTATGGCTACACCTTC.